This T cell receptor (beta chain) originates from a study of blood T cell repertoires in COVID-19. Looking at the study overall: Spain, Italy and the United States supplied samples that represented acute and convalescent COVID-19.

Trimming cost V 4 bases and J 5 bases; bases outside gene matches: 3. This CDR3 spans 15 amino acids. The germline V gene has CDR1 LNHDA and CDR2 SQIVND (reference sequence). Only in-frame clones appear in the TCRdb table, and some are missing; sequencing was by immunoSEQ multiplex PCR. The table shows more than 90,000 clones, with 85% occurring only once. The chain employs TRBV19 and TRBJ1-6; 9 bases align to TRBD1. This receptor was taken from a man in his forties with acute or convalescent COVID-19. The sample consisted of peripheral blood. The CDR3 spells CASSTTGGHNSPLHF. CDR3 DNA: TGTGCCAGTAGTACTACAGGGGGCCATAATTCACCCCTCCACTTT.